The sequence of this TCR beta chain was determined in a study of blood T cell repertoires in COVID-19. The overall study: T cells, B-cell-depleted T cells, or PBMCs provided the cDNA or gDNA that served as material.

This clone was detected a few times. Generated by immunoSEQ multiplex PCR, the TCRdb table keeps only in-frame clones and is missing some. The profile covers around 99,000 clones, with around 88% appearing a single time and approximately 6.8% taken by the ten largest. Specimen: peripheral blood. The TCR comes from a man aged 50 to 60 with active or convalescent COVID-19.

The CDR3 DNA reads TGTGCCAGCAGCTTTCCCAGGGGGATCCAGCCCCAGCATTTT. It is translated as CASSFPRGIQPQHF. V is TRBV5-8 and J is TRBJ1-5, with 7 bases matching TRBD1. Germline lookup yields CDR1 SGHTS and CDR2 YDEGEE. V lost 2 bases to trimming and J lost 7 bases; unmatched junction nucleotides: 6. There are 14 residues in the CDR3. Supplemented by reference TRBV5-8 and TRBJ1-5, the full variable domain reads EAGVTQSPTHLIKTRGQQATLRCSPISGHTSVYWYQQALGLGLQFLLWYDEGEERNRGNFPPRFSGRQFPNYSSELNVNALELEDSALYLCASSFPRGIQPQHFGDGTRLSIL.